This TCR beta chain derives from a study of blood T cell repertoires in COVID-19. Study details: COVID-19 samples, acute and convalescent, were from the United States, Italy and Spain. PBMCs, B-cell-depleted T cells, or T cells provided the cDNA or gDNA that made up the material.

Methods used by the authors: Cell counts per sample came from amplifying reference gene primers. TCRdb's copy holds only in-frame clones and misses some; the assay was immunoSEQ multiplex PCR. The DNA gave D and trimming, while V, J and clone size come from that table. The sample holds about 90,000 clones; around four fifths are singletons and the top ten take 3.4%. This sequence was found in a man aged 50 to 59 with acute or convalescent COVID-19. Sample: peripheral blood.

The CDR3 region is CASSYSIGETYEQYF. Here the CDR3 DNA reads TGTGCCAGCAGTTACTCGATCGGGGAAACCTACGAGCAGTACTTC. The rearrangement links TRBV6-2 or TRBV6-3 to TRBJ2-7; D possibly corresponds to TRBD2 (5 bases). V was shortened by 0 bases and J by 2 bases, with 11 bases between the two germline ends. CDR3 size: 15 residues. Germline-derived CDR1 and CDR2 are MNHEY and SVGEGT.